This entry lists 14 T cell receptor beta chains sequenced from one sample in a study of blood T cell repertoires in COVID-19. The table came from immunoSEQ multiplex PCR; TCRdb's copy has only in-frame clones and leaves some out. Of 70,000 to 85,000 clones in the sample, around 80% were seen once. The source material was peripheral blood. All receptors come from a human donor in a cohort sampled during active COVID-19.

The chain has TRBV3-1 (or the pseudogene TRBV3-2) and TRBJ2-7; TRBD1 aligns across 7 bases. This CDR3 is 12 amino acids long. Germline CDR1 is LGHDT and CDR2 is YNNKEL (reference sequence). Trimming removed 0 bases from V and 7 bases from J; junction bases left unmatched: 0. CDR3 sequence (DNA): TGTGCCAGCAGCCAAGAGGACAGGGAGCAGTACTTC. This codes for CASSQEDREQYF.

The chain uses TRBV13 and TRBJ2-1; TRBD2 agrees at 7 bases. Germline CDR1 PRHDT, CDR2 FYEKMQ (reference sequence). This CDR3 is 13 amino acids long. The trim removed 2 bases at V and 9 bases at J, leaving 4 bases unmatched. CDR3 amino acids: CASSLRGEGEQFF. Written as DNA, the CDR3 is TGTGCCAGCAGCTTAAGAGGGGAGGGTGAGCAGTTCTTC.

This clone was seen once. V usage is TRBV6-5 and J usage is TRBJ1-2; 7 bases map to TRBD1. Germline CDR1 reads MNHEY; CDR2 reads SVGAGI. V shed 7 bases and J 3 bases; nucleotides not matched to a gene: 5. The CDR3 loop spans 13 amino acids. The CDR3 sequence: CASKGQPHYGYTF. The CDR3 nucleotides read TGTGCCAGCAAGGGACAGCCTCACTATGGCTACACCTTC.

This chain links TRBV7-2 with TRBJ1-1; weak D call: TRBD1 (6 bases). The CDR3 length is 14 residues. V lost 4 bases and J 7 bases, leaving 16 bases between the germline ends. Germline CDR1 is SGHTA and CDR2 is FQGNSA. Written as DNA, the CDR3 is TGTGCCAGCAGCTCAAGGGGGTTGAGGAGTGAAGCTTTCTTT. Encoded protein: CASSSRGLRSEAFF.

This rearrangement joins TRBV7-9 to TRBJ2-3; 7 bases line up with TRBD1. The germline V gene encodes CDR1 SEHNR and CDR2 FQNEAQ (reference sequence). The CDR3 extends over 14 amino acids. With 1 base clipped from V and 6 bases from J, the junction kept 4 bases outside the gene matches. The CDR3 sequence: CASSLDQTGDTQYF. CDR3 sequence (DNA): TGTGCCAGCAGCTTAGACCAGACAGGGGATACGCAGTATTTT.

The chain joins TRBV7-9 to TRBJ2-1, with 7 bases matching TRBD1. Germline V gives CDR1 SEHNR, CDR2 FQNEAQ (reference sequence). J gave up 3 bases and V 0 bases, and 2 bases lay outside the gene matches. The CDR3 extends over 15 amino acids. This CDR3 is CASSLAQGRYNEQFF. In nucleotides, the CDR3 is TGTGCCAGCAGCTTAGCACAGGGGCGCTACAATGAGCAGTTCTTC.

The chain employs TRBV5-1 and TRBJ1-3; D not certain. Germline lookup yields CDR1 SGHRS and CDR2 YFSETQ. There are 15 residues in the CDR3. V lost 0 bases, J lost 3 bases, and 10 bases lay in between. As DNA, the CDR3 is TGCGCCAGCAGCTTGGGCGAGGGCGATGGAAACACCATATATTTT. It yields the protein CASSLGEGDGNTIYF.

The V call is TRBV7-2, the J call TRBJ2-2; possibly TRBD1 for D (6 bases). Germline loops: CDR1 SGHTA, CDR2 FQGNSA. The length of the CDR3 is 14 residues. With 4 bases removed from V and 4 bases from J, the gap between germline ends came to 10 bases. Here the CDR3 DNA reads TGTGCCAGCAGCTCCTACAGGGTCACCGGGGAGCTGTTTTTT. Protein: CASSSYRVTGELFF.

The gene calls are TRBV6-6 and TRBJ1-4; TRBD1 matches at 7 bases. Germline CDR1 MNHNY, CDR2 SVGAGI (reference sequence). Trimming took 6 bases from V and 8 from J; bases not matched to a gene: 3. This CDR3 is built from 12 residues. The CDR3 nucleotides read TGTGCCAGCAGCCCGGGACAGGAAAAACTGTTTTTT. Protein: CASSPGQEKLFF.

This clone was detected once. The chain has TRBV29-1 and TRBJ1-5; the D is unclear. The CDR3 extends over 14 amino acids. V lost 4 bases to trimming and J lost 0 bases, with 10 bases between them. Per germline, CDR1 SQVTM and CDR2 ANQGSEA. The CDR3 loop is CSVGAGNSNQPQHF. The CDR3 region has the DNA TGCAGCGTTGGGGCGGGTAATAGCAATCAGCCCCAGCATTTT.

Only one count was recorded for this clone. The CDR3 loop reads CASSFLAGGGRETQYF. In DNA form, the CDR3 reads TGTGCCAGCAGTTTTCTAGCGGGGGGCGGAAGGGAGACCCAGTACTTC. The chain uses TRBV28 and TRBJ2-5, with TRBD2 matching 11 bases. Germline-derived CDR1 and CDR2 are MDHEN and SYDVKM. The V gene end was trimmed by 3 bases and the J gene end by 5 bases; junction bases not matched to a gene: 8. The CDR3 is made up of 16 amino acids. Complete variable domain (other parts from reference TRBV28 and TRBJ2-5): DVKVTQSSRYLVKRTGEKVFLECVQDMDHENMFWYRQDPGLGLRLIYFSYDVKMKEKGDIPEGYSVSREKKERFSLILESASTNQTSMYLCASSFLAGGGRETQYFGPGTRLLVL.

The chain joins TRBV2 to TRBJ1-2; D is possibly TRBD1 (5 bases). Germline CDR1 is SNHLY and CDR2 is FYNNEI. CDR3 length: 15 residues. V gave up 2 bases and J gave up 6 bases, with 16 bases separating them. This chain's CDR3 is CASSEMGGSLNGYTF. In DNA form, the CDR3 reads TGTGCCAGCAGTGAAATGGGGGGGTCTCTCAATGGCTACACCTTC.

This clone was seen only a few times. The chain employs TRBV10-1 and TRBJ1-4; possibly TRBD1 for D (5 bases). Germline CDR1 reads WNHNN; CDR2 reads SYGVQD (reference sequence). Trimming pared 6 bases from V and 5 bases from J, leaving 13 bases between. CDR3 length: 14 residues. The CDR3 sequence is CASSGDSANEKLFF. Written as DNA, the CDR3 is TGCGCCAGCAGCGGTGACAGCGCCAATGAAAAACTGTTTTTT.

This rearrangement joins TRBV5-6 to TRBJ2-2; TRBD2 matches at 12 bases. This CDR3 spans 16 amino acids. CDR1 and CDR2 (germline): SGHDT, YYEEEE. Trimming at V came to 4 bases and at J to 9 bases, leaving 10 bases not matched to a gene. CDR3 sequence (DNA): TGTGCCAGCAGCCAAATAAGGACTAGCGGGGCCCGGGAGCTGTTTTTT. Residues: CASSQIRTSGARELFF. Filled out from reference TRBV5-6 and TRBJ2-2, the complete variable domain reads DAGVTQSPTHLIKTRGQQVTLRCSPKSGHDTVSWYQQALGQGPQFIFQYYEEEERQRGNFPDRFSGHQFPNYSSELNVNALLLGDSALYLCASSQIRTSGARELFFGEGSRLTVL.